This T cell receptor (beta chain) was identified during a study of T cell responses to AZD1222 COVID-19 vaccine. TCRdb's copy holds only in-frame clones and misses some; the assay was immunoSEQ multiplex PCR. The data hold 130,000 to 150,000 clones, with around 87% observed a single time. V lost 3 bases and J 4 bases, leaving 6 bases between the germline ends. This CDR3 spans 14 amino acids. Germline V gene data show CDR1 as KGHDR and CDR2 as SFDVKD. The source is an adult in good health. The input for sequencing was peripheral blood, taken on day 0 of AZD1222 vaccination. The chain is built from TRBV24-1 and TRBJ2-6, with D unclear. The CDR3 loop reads CATSDNQGANVLTF. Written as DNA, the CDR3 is TGTGCCACCAGTGATAACCAGGGGGCCAACGTCCTGACTTTC.